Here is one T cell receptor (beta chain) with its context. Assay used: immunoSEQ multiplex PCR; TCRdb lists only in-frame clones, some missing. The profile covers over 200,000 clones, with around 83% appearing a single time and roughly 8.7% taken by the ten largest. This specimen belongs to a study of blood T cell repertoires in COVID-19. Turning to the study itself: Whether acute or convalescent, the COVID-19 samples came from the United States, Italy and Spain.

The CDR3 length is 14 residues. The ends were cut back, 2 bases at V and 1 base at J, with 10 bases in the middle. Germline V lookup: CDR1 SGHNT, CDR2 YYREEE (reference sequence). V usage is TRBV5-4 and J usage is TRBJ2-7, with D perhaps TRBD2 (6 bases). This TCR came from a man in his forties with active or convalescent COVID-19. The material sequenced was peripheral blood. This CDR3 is CASSFSGVSYEQYF. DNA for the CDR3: TGTGCCAGCAGCTTCTCGGGGGTTTCCTACGAGCAGTACTTC. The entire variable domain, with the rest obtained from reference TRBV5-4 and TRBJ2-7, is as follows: ETGVTQSPTHLIKTRGQQVTLRCSSQSGHNTVSWYQQALGQGPQFIFQYYREEENGRGNFPPRFSGLQFPNYSSELNVNALELDDSALYLCASSFSGVSYEQYFGPGTRLTVT.